The sequence of this T cell receptor (beta chain) was determined in a study of blood T cell repertoires in COVID-19. CDR1 SGDLS and CDR2 YYNGEE come from the germline V gene. The CDR3 runs 14 residues. With 3 bases clipped from V and 8 bases from J, the junction kept 8 bases outside the gene matches. Assay used: immunoSEQ multiplex PCR; TCRdb lists only in-frame clones, some missing. The sample has around 320,000 clones; around 85% are singletons. Sequences were obtained from peripheral blood. This chain links TRBV9 with TRBJ2-3; 8 bases match TRBD1. This sequence originates from a human donor in a cohort sampled during active COVID-19. The chain's CDR3 is CASSETGQGSTQYF. In DNA, the CDR3 is TGTGCCAGCAGCGAAACCGGACAGGGTAGTACGCAGTATTTT. Together with reference TRBV9 and TRBJ2-3, the CDR3 gives the full variable domain: DSGVTQTPKHLITATGQRVTLRCSPRSGDLSVYWYQQSLDQGLQFLIQYYNGEERAKGNILERFSAQQFPDLHSELNLSSLELGDSALYFCASSETGQGSTQYFGPGTRLTVL.